This passage covers 27 T cell receptor beta chains from one sample sequenced in a study of blood T cell repertoires in COVID-19. Clones were read by immunoSEQ multiplex PCR, and TCRdb kept only the in-frame ones, dropping some. The table lists some 200,000 clones, around nine tenths of them singletons. The sequenced sample was peripheral blood. These receptors were taken from a woman under 30 who had recovered from COVID-19.

The chain links TRBV18 to TRBJ2-5; 8 nucleotides align to TRBD1. Trimming took 3 bases from V and 5 from J; bases not matched to a gene: 11. Germline lookup yields CDR1 KGHSH and CDR2 LQKENI. The length of the CDR3 is 16 residues. CDR3 in amino acids: CASSPGAGTGGETQYF. DNA of the CDR3: TGTGCCAGCTCACCCGGGGCCGGGACAGGCGGGGAGACCCAGTACTTC.

This chain joins TRBV7-9 and TRBJ1-3; perhaps TRBD1 as D (5 bases). The germline V gene encodes CDR1 SEHNR and CDR2 FQNEAQ (reference sequence). V shed 5 bases and J shed 0 bases, with 11 bases lying between them. This CDR3 comprises 15 residues. The CDR3 DNA is TGTGCCAGCAGCATAGACAGCCGCTCTGGAAACACCATATATTTT. This encodes CASSIDSRSGNTIYF.

This clone was observed once. The rearrangement uses TRBV10-3 and TRBJ2-7, with 10 bases lining up with TRBD2. CDR3 length: 16 residues. Germline V gene sequence: CDR1 ENHRY, CDR2 SYGVKD. Trimming removed 10 bases from V and 6 bases from J; junction bases left unmatched: 18. CDR3 amino acids: CATSPPGTSGIFEQYV. CDR3 coding DNA: TGTGCCACGAGTCCTCCGGGAACTAGCGGGATTTTCGAGCAGTACGTC.

In this sample, this clone turned up once. J is TRBJ1-1 and V is TRBV11-2; weak D call: TRBD1 (5 bases). The CDR3 extends over 15 amino acids. Trimming took off 4 bases at V and 5 bases at J, with 17 bases between the two ends. Germline CDR1 is SGHAT and CDR2 is FQNNGV. CDR3 protein: CASSSSGLGRTEAFF. CDR3 DNA sequence: TGTGCCAGCAGCTCATCGGGACTGGGGAGAACTGAAGCTTTCTTT.

DNA of the CDR3: TGTGCCTCCTCAGTTGTTTCCGAGTACTTC. It specifies CASSVVSEYF. V and J are TRBV2 and TRBJ2-4; unclear D gene. This CDR3 contains 10 residues. Germline V lookup: CDR1 SNHLY, CDR2 FYNNEI. Trimming took 11 bases from V and 14 from J, leaving 16 bases between them.

The rearrangement uses TRBV11-3 and TRBJ2-2; possible D gene TRBD1, 5 bases. The CDR3 has 14 amino acids. V dropped 5 bases and J dropped 5 bases, with 12 bases sitting between them. CDR1 is SGHNT and CDR2 is YENEEA in the germline V gene. This CDR3 is CASSHDSRTGELFF. The CDR3 nucleotides read TGTGCCAGCAGCCATGACAGTCGAACCGGGGAGCTGTTTTTT.

This sequence joins TRBV7-2 and TRBJ2-1; TRBD1 agrees at 7 bases. The CDR3 length is 15 residues. Germline-derived CDR1 and CDR2 are SGHTA and FQGNSA. V dropped 5 bases and J dropped 8; count of bases not matched to a gene: 12. The chain's CDR3 is CASSVKGAPGDEQFF. CDR3 DNA: TGTGCCAGCAGCGTTAAGGGGGCGCCCGGCGATGAGCAGTTCTTC.

The V gene is TRBV3-1 (or the pseudogene TRBV3-2), the J gene TRBJ2-2; D is possibly TRBD1 (6 bases). In germline, CDR1 is LGHDT, CDR2 YNNKEL (reference sequence). V lost 5 bases and J lost 4, with 17 bases in between. The length of the CDR3 is 16 residues. The CDR3 reads CASSLELGGFTGELFF. The CDR3 nucleotides read TGTGCCAGCAGCTTAGAGTTAGGGGGTTTCACCGGGGAGCTGTTTTTT.

The chain employs TRBV5-1 and TRBJ2-5; the D is unclear. CDR3 length: 13 amino acids. Germline V gene lookup returns CDR1 SGHRS and CDR2 YFSETQ. Trimming took 5 bases from V and 1 from J, leaving 9 bases between them. Here the CDR3 DNA reads TGCGCCAGCAGAATATCAGGCCAAGAGACCCAGTACTTC. It encodes CASRISGQETQYF.

The chain recombines TRBV5-6 with TRBJ2-5; TRBD1 aligns across 8 bases. Trimming removed 5 bases from V and 2 bases from J; junction bases left unmatched: 2. The germline V gene has CDR1 SGHDT and CDR2 YYEEEE. The CDR3 consists of 13 residues. The CDR3, as DNA: TGTGCCAGCAGACGACAGGGGCAAGAGACCCAGTACTTC. Its translation: CASRRQGQETQYF.

The genes are TRBV7-2 and TRBJ1-5; perhaps TRBD1 as D (5 bases). V was clipped by 5 bases and J by 4 bases, with 15 bases between them. From germline, CDR1 is SGHTA and CDR2 FQGNSA. The CDR3 is 15 amino acids. CDR3 coding DNA: TGTGCCAGCAGCACTTTCCAGACAGTTAATCAGCCCCAGCATTTT. Protein sequence: CASSTFQTVNQPQHF.

J is TRBJ2-3 and V is TRBV21-1; TRBD1, as called in the table, went unchecked against the DNA. TRBV21-1 is tagged as a pseudogene. The CDR3 covers 16 residues. The CDR3: CASPGMALHSTDTQYF. The CDR3 DNA reads TGTGCCAGCCCAGGGATGGCCCTTCATAGCACAGATACGCAGTATTTT.

The chain employs TRBV7-2 and TRBJ1-4; D gene unclear. Trimming shortened V by 2 bases and J by 7 bases, and 8 bases separated the two germline ends. The CDR3 spans 13 residues. Germline V gene lookup returns CDR1 SGHTA and CDR2 FQGNSA. In DNA, the CDR3 is TGTGCCAGCAGCTTACGCCGGGGTGAAAAACTGTTTTTT. It yields the protein CASSLRRGEKLFF.

This clone was counted a few times. The genes are TRBV6-8 and TRBJ2-4; D unresolved. V was shortened by 6 bases and J by 0 bases, with 6 bases between the two germline ends. CDR1 is MNHGY and CDR2 is SAAAGT in the germline V gene. The CDR3 totals 13 residues. CDR3 residues: CASRALAKNIQYF. The CDR3 region has the DNA TGTGCCAGCAGGGCCTTAGCCAAAAACATTCAGTACTTC.

The rearrangement uses TRBV6-2 or TRBV6-3 and TRBJ1-1; 7 bases are a match to TRBD1. The CDR3 consists of 14 residues. V dropped 2 bases and J dropped 3; count of bases not matched to a gene: 3. Germline lookup yields CDR1 MNHEY and CDR2 SVGEGT. CDR3 protein: CASSYTGVHTEAFF. The CDR3 DNA reads TGTGCCAGCAGTTACACAGGGGTTCACACTGAAGCTTTCTTT.

V usage is TRBV6-2 or TRBV6-3 and J usage is TRBJ1-5; D is possibly TRBD1 (5 bases). There are 14 residues in the CDR3. CDR1 and CDR2 (germline): MNHEY, SVGEGT. The germline V and J ends were trimmed by 2 bases and 3 bases, with 8 bases remaining between them. This CDR3 is CASSYARDNQPQHF. The CDR3 nucleotides are TGTGCCAGCAGTTACGCCAGGGACAATCAGCCCCAGCATTTT.

The gene calls are TRBV21-1 and TRBJ2-1; no DNA check was done on the table's D call, TRBD2. TRBV21-1 is given as a pseudogene. This CDR3 has 19 amino acids. The CDR3 DNA reads as TGTGCCAGCAGCCGCTCCGGGACTAGCGGGTCGAGCTCCTACAATGAGCAGTTCTTC. It translates to CASSRSGTSGSSSYNEQFF.

J is TRBJ2-1 and V is TRBV6-2 or TRBV6-3, with D perhaps TRBD1 (5 bases). CDR3 length: 15 residues. With 2 bases removed from V and 4 bases from J, the gap between germline ends came to 12 bases. Germline lookup yields CDR1 MNHEY and CDR2 SVGEGT. The CDR3 loop reads CASSYQGRVYNEQFF. The CDR3 DNA is TGTGCCAGCAGTTACCAGGGAAGGGTATACAATGAGCAGTTCTTC.

Many counts were recorded for this clone. V usage is TRBV6-2 or TRBV6-3 and J usage is TRBJ2-2, with 13 positions matching TRBD2. This CDR3 spans 16 amino acids. V lost 6 bases and J lost 6; bases outside the gene matches: 7. Germline lookup yields CDR1 MNHEY and CDR2 SVGEGT. The CDR3 sequence is CASSNGLAGVAGELFF. The CDR3 nucleotides read TGTGCCAGCAGCAACGGACTAGCGGGAGTAGCCGGGGAGCTGTTTTTT.

The V and J genes are TRBV10-3 and TRBJ1-1; D uncertain. Deletions cut 4 bases from V and 2 bases from J, with 8 bases between. Germline assignment: CDR1 ENHRY and CDR2 SYGVKD. The CDR3 is made up of 13 amino acids. The CDR3 is CAISVPGNTEAFF. The CDR3 DNA sequence: TGTGCCATCAGTGTCCCGGGAAACACTGAAGCTTTCTTT.

This clone was picked up a small number of times. V usage is TRBV15 and J usage is TRBJ2-5; D unclear. Trimming left V 1 base short and J 2 bases short, with 5 bases between. This CDR3 spans 13 amino acids. The germline V gene has CDR1 LNHNV and CDR2 YYDKDF (reference sequence). CDR3 in amino acids: CATSRVPQETQYF. CDR3 nucleotides: TGTGCCACCAGCAGAGTTCCACAAGAGACCCAGTACTTC.

This rearrangement joins TRBV7-2 to TRBJ1-4, with TRBD1 matching over 7 bases. Trimming at V came to 1 base and at J to 6 bases, leaving 8 bases not matched to a gene. CDR3 length: 16 residues. From germline, CDR1 is SGHTA and CDR2 FQGNSA. The CDR3 loop is CASSLVYRGRDEKLFF. The CDR3 DNA follows: TGTGCCAGCAGCTTAGTGTACAGGGGTAGGGATGAAAAACTGTTTTTT.

The chain links TRBV27 to TRBJ2-3, with TRBD2 matching 7 bases. The V and J ends lost 7 bases and 3 bases, in that order; junction bases with no gene match: 4. The CDR3 loop spans 13 amino acids. Per the germline V gene, CDR1 is MNHEY and CDR2 is SMNVEV (reference sequence). The CDR3 loop reads CASTPGGTDTQYF. CDR3 DNA: TGTGCCAGCACCCCCGGGGGGACAGATACGCAGTATTTT.

This clone came up once. The chain couples TRBV24-1 to TRBJ2-2, with 13 bases identical to TRBD2. The CDR3 is made up of 14 amino acids. Germline trimming cut 11 bases from V and 7 bases from J; bases unmatched to any gene: 6. Germline V lookup: CDR1 KGHDR, CDR2 SFDVKD. The CDR3 protein is CASGLAGDYGELFF. The DNA for the CDR3 is TGTGCCAGCGGACTAGCGGGAGATTACGGGGAGCTGTTTTTT.

The chain is built from TRBV21-1 and TRBJ2-7; TRBD2 was called by the table and not checked on the DNA. TRBV21-1 corresponds to a pseudogene. The length of the CDR3 is 18 residues. CDR3 sequence (DNA): TGTGCCAGCAGCAATAAGGATCCACTAGCGGATATTGTATACGAGCAGTACGTC. It yields the protein CASSNKDPLADIVYEQYV.

The rearrangement uses TRBV6-6 and TRBJ2-2; D might be TRBD2 (6 bases). Germline CDR1 and CDR2: MNHNY and SVGAGI (reference sequence). V lost 0 bases and J lost 3, with 8 bases in between. CDR3 length: 15 residues. CDR3 region: CASSYSGTYTGELFF. CDR3 in DNA: TGTGCCAGCAGTTACTCTGGGACTTACACCGGGGAGCTGTTTTTT.

This clone has just one count. J is TRBJ2-1 and V is TRBV6-2 or TRBV6-3; TRBD1 matches at 8 bases. Germline loops: CDR1 MNHEY, CDR2 SVGEGT. V lost 0 bases and J lost 7; bases outside the gene matches: 8. There are 16 residues in the CDR3. CDR3 in DNA: TGTGCCAGCAGTTACTCCGAAGGGACAGGACCGAATGAGCAGTTCTTC. Its translation: CASSYSEGTGPNEQFF.